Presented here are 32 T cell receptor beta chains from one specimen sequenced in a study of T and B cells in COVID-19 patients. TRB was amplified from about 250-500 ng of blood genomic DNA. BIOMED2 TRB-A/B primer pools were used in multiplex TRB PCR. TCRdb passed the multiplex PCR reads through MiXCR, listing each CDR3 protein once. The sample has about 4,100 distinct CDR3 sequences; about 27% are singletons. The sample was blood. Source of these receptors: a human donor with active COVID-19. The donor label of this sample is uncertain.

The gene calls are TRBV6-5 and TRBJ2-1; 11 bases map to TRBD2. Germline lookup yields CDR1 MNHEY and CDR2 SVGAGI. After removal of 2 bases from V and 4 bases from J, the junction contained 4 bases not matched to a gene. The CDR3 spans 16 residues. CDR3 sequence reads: CASSYDSGGGYNEQFF. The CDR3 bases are TGTGCCAGCAGTTACGATAGCGGGGGGGGTTACAATGAGCAGTTCTTC.

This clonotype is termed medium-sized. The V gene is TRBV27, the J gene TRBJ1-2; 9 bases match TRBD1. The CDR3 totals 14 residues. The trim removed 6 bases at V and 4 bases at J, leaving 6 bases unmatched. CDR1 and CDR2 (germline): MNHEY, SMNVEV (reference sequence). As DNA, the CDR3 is TGTGCCAGCAGGGCCACAGGGGGCGGCTATGGCTACACCTTC. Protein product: CASRATGGGYGYTF.

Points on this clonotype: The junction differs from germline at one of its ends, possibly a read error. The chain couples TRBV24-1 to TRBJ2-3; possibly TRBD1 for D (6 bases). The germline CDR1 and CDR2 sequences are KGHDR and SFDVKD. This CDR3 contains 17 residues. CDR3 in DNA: TGTGCCACCAGAGATTTCAGGGCAGGGGATGGCACAGATACGCAGTATTTT. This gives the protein CATRDFRAGDGTDTQYF.

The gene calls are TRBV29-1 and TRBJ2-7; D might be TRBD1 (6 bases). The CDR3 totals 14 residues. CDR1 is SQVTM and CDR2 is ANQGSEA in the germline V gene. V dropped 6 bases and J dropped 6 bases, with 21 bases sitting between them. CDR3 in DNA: TGCAGCGTGGCCCCCCAGGGGCCCATGGGCGAGCAGTACTTC. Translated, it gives CSVAPQGPMGEQYF.

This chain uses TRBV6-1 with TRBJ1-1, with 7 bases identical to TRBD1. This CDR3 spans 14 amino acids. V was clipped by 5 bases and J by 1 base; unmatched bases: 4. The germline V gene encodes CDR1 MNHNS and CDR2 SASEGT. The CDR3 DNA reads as TGTGCCAGCAGTCTCAGGGGGGAGAACACTGAAGCTTTCTTT. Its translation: CASSLRGENTEAFF.

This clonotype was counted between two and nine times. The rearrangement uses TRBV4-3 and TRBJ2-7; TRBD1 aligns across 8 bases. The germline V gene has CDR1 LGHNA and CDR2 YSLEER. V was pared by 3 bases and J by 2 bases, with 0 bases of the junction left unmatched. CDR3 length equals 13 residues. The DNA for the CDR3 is TGCGCCAGCAGCCAGGACAGGGCCTACGAGCAGTACTTC. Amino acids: CASSQDRAYEQYF.

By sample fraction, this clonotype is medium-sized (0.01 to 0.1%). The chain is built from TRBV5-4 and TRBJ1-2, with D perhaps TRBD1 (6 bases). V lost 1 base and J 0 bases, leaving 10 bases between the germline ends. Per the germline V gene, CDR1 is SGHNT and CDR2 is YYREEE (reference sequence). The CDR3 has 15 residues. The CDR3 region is CASSLQGGANYGYTF. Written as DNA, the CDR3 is TGTGCCAGCAGCTTGCAAGGGGGTGCTAACTATGGCTACACCTTC.

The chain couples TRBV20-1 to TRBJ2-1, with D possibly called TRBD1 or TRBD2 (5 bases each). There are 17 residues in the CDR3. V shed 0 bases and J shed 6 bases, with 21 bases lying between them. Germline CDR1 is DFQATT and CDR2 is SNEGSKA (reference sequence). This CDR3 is CSARDSRPNPGPNEQFF. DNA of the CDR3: TGCAGTGCTAGAGATTCCAGGCCTAATCCGGGACCCAATGAGCAGTTCTTC.

The CDR3 DNA reads TGCAGTGCTGAAGGGACTCCTAATTCACCCCTCCACTTT. It codes for CSAEGTPNSPLHF. The chain links TRBV20-1 to TRBJ1-6; the D gene is possibly TRBD1 (5 bases). The V and J ends lost 5 bases and 6 bases respectively, with 11 bases between them. This CDR3 spans 13 amino acids. Germline V CDR1 and CDR2: DFQATT, SNEGSKA (reference sequence).

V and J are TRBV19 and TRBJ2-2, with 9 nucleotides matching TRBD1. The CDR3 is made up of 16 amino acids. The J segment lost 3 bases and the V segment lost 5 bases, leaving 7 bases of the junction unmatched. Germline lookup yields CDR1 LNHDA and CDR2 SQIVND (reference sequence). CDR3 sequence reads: CASSSRTGDDTGELFF. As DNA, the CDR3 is TGTGCCAGTAGTTCCCGGACAGGGGACGACACCGGGGAGCTGTTTTTT.

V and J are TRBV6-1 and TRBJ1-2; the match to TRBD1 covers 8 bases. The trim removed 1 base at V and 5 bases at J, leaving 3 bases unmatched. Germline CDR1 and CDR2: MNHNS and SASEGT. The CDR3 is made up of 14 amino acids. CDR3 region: CASSEGTGLYGYTF. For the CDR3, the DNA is TGTGCCAGCAGTGAAGGGACAGGGTTATATGGCTACACCTTC.

CDR3 residues: CASRGDRNTGELFF. CDR3 bases: TGCGCCAGTAGGGGTGATCGGAACACCGGGGAGCTGTTTTTT. The J gene is TRBJ2-2, the V gene TRBV5-1; D may be TRBD1 (5 bases). V was cut by 8 bases and J by 1 base, with 12 bases left in between. Germline assignment: CDR1 SGHRS and CDR2 YFSETQ. This CDR3 contains 14 residues. The variable domain in full, completed from reference TRBV5-1 and TRBJ2-2, reads KAGVTQTPRYLIKTRGQQVTLSCSPISGHRSVSWYQQTPGQGLQFLFEYFSETQRNKGNFPGRFSGRQFSNSRSEMNVSTLELGDSALYLCASRGDRNTGELFFGEGSRLTVL.

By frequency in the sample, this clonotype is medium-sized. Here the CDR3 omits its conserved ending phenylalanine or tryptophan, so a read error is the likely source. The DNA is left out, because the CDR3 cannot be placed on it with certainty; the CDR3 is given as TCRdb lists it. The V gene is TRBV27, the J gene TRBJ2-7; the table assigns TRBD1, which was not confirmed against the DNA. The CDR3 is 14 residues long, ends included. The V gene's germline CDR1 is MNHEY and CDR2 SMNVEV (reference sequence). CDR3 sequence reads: CASSTPKHDRIPPL.

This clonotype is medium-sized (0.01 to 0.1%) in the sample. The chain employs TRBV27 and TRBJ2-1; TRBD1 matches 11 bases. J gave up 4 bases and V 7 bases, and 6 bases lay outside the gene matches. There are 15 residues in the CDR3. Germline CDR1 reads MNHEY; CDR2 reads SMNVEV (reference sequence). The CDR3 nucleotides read TGTGCCAGCATTACCGGGACAGGGGGGTACAATGAGCAGTTCTTC. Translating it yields CASITGTGGYNEQFF.

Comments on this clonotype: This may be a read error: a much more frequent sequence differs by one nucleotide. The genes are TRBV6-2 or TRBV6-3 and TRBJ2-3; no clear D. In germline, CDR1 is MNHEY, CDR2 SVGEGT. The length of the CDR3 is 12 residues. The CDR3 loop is CASKEDTDTHYF. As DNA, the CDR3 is TGTGCCAGCAAGGAAGACACAGATACGCATTATTTT.

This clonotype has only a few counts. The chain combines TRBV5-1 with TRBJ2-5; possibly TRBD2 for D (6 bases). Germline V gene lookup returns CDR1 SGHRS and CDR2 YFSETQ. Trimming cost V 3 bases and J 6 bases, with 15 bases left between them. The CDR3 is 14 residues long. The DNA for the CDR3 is TGCGCCAGCAGCTCAAGTGGGGGGTCACAGACCCAGTACTTC. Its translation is CASSSSGGSQTQYF.

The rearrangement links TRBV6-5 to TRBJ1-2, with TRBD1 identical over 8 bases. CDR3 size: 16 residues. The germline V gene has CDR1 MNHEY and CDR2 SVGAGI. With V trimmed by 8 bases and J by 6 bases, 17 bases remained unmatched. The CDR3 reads CASFRGLRDRIDGYTF. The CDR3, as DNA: TGTGCCAGCTTTAGGGGACTCCGGGACAGGATCGATGGCTACACCTTC.

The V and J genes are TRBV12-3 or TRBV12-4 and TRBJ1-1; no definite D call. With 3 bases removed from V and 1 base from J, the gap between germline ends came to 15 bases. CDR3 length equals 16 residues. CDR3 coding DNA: TGTGCCAGCAGTTTTGATCGAGGACCCCCGAACACTGAAGCTTTCTTT. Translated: CASSFDRGPPNTEAFF.

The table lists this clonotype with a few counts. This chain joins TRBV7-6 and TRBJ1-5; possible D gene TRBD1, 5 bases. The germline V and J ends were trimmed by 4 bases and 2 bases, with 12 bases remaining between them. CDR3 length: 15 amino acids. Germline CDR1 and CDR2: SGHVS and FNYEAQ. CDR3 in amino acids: CASSWGPQGNQPQHF. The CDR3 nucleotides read TGTGCCAGCAGCTGGGGACCGCAAGGCAATCAGCCCCAGCATTTT. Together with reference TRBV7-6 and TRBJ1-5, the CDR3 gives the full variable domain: GAGVSQSPRYKVTKRGQDVALRCDPISGHVSLYWYRQALGQGPEFLTYFNYEAQQDKSGLPNDRFSAERPEGSISTLTIQRTEQRDSAMYRCASSWGPQGNQPQHFGDGTRLSIL.

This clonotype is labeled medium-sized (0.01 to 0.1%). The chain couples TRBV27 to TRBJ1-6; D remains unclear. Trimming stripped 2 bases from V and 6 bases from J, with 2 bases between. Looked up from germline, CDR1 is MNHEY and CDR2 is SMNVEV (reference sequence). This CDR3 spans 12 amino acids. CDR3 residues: CASSLPNSPLHF. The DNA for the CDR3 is TGTGCCAGCAGTTTACCTAATTCACCCCTCCACTTT.

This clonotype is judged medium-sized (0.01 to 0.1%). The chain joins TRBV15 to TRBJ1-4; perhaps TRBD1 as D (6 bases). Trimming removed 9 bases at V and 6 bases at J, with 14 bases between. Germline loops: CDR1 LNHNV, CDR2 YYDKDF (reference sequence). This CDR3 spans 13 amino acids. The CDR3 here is CATGEGGDEKLFF. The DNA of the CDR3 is TGTGCCACGGGAGAGGGGGGAGATGAAAAACTGTTTTTT.

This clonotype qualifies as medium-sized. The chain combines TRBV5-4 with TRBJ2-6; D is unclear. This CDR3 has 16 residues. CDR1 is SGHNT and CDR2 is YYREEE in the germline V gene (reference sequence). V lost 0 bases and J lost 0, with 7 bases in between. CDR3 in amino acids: CASSLDRRSGANVLTF. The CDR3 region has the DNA TGTGCCAGCAGCTTGGACAGACGCTCTGGGGCCAACGTCCTGACTTTC.

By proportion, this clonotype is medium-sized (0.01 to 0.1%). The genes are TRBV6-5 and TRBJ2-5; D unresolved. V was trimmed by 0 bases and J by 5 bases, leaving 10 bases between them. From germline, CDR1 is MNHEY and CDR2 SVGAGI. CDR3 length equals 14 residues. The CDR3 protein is CASSYSPSAETQYF. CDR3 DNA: TGTGCCAGCAGTTACTCACCTAGTGCGGAGACCCAGTACTTC.

The chain's CDR3 is CASSQDVQTGELFF. The CDR3 DNA follows: TGCGCCAGCAGCCAAGACGTGCAAACCGGGGAGCTGTTTTTT. V gene TRBV4-3 combines with J gene TRBJ2-2; D gene ambiguous. The CDR3 is 14 residues long. Germline lookup yields CDR1 LGHNA and CDR2 YSLEER. Trimming removed 0 bases from V and 5 bases from J, with 7 bases in between.

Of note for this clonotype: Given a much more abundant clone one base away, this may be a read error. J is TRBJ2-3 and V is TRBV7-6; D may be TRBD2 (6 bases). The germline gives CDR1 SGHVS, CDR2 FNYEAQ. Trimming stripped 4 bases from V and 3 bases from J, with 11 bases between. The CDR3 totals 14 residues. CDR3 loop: CASSSGTPTDTQYF. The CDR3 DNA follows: TGTGCCAGCAGCTCCGGGACTCCTACAGATACGCAGTATTTT.

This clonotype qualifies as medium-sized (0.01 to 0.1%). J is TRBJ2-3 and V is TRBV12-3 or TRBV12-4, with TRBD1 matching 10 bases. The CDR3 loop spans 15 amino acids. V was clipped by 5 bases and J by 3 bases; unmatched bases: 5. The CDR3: CASSLDRGPTDTQYF. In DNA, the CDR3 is TGTGCCAGCAGTCTCGACAGGGGGCCGACAGATACGCAGTATTTT.

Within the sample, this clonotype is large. CDR3 sequence reads: CASIGGGTNYNEQFF. The CDR3 region has the DNA TGTGCCAGCATAGGAGGAGGGACAAACTACAATGAGCAGTTCTTC. The V call is TRBV6-1, the J call TRBJ2-1; D might be TRBD1 or TRBD2, each matching 6 bases. Germline V gene lookup returns CDR1 MNHNS and CDR2 SASEGT. Trimming removed 7 bases from V and 3 bases from J, with 16 bases in between. This CDR3 region has 15 residues.

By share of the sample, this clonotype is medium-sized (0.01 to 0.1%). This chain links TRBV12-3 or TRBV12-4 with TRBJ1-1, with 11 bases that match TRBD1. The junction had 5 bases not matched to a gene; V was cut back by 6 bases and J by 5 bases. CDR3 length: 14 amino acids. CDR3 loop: CASRPGTGGTEAFF. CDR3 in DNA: TGTGCCAGCAGGCCCGGGACAGGGGGTACTGAAGCTTTCTTT.

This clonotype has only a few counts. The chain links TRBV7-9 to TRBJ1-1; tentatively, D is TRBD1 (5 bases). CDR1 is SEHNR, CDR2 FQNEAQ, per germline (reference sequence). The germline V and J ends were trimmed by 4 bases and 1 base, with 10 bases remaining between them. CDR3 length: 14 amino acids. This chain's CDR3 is CASSSGRANTEAFF. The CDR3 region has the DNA TGTGCCAGCAGCTCGGGACGGGCGAACACTGAAGCTTTCTTT. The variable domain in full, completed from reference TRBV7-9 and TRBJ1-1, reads DTGVSQNPRHKITKRGQNVTFRCDPISEHNRLYWYRQTLGQGPEFLTYFQNEAQLEKSRLLSDRFSAERPKGSFSTLEIQRTEQGDSAMYLCASSSGRANTEAFFGQGTRLTVV.

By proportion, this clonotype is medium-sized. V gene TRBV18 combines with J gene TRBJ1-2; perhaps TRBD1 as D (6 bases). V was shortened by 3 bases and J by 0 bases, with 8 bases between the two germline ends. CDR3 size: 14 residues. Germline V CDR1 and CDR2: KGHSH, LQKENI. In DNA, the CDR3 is TGTGCCAGCTCACCGGGGGACACTAACTATGGCTACACCTTC. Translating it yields CASSPGDTNYGYTF.

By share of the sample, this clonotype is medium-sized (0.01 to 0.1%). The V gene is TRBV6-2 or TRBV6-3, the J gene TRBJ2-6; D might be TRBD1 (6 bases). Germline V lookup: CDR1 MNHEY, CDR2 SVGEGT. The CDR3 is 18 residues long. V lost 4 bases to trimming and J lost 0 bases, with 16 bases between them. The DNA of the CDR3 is TGTGCCAGCAGTTCCCCACAGGGACCAAGCTCTGGGGCCAACGTCCTGACTTTC. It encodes CASSSPQGPSSGANVLTF.

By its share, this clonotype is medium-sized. The CDR3: CASSQGAQETQYF. In nucleotides, the CDR3 is TGTGCCAGCAGTCAGGGGGCCCAAGAGACCCAGTACTTC. The chain joins TRBV5-4 to TRBJ2-5, with 8 bases that match TRBD1. Germline lookup yields CDR1 SGHNT and CDR2 YYREEE (reference sequence). The CDR3 loop spans 13 amino acids. V shed 5 bases and J 1 base; nucleotides not matched to a gene: 1.